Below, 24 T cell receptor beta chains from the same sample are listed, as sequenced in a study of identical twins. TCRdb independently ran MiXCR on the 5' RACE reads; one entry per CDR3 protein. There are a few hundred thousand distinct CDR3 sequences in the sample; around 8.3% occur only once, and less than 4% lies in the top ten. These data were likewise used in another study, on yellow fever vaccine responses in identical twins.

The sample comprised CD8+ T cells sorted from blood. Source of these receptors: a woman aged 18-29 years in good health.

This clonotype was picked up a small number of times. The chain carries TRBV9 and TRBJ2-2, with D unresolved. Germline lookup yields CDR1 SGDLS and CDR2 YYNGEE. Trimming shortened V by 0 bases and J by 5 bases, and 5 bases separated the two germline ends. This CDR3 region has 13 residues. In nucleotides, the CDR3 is TGTGCCAGCAGCGTAGATGGGACCGGGGAGCTGTTTTTT. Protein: CASSVDGTGELFF.

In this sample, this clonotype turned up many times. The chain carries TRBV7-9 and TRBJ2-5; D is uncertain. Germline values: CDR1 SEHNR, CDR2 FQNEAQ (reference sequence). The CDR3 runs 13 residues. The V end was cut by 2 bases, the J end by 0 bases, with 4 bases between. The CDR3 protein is CASSLLYQETQYF. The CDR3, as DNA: TGTGCCAGCAGCTTATTGTACCAAGAGACCCAGTACTTC.

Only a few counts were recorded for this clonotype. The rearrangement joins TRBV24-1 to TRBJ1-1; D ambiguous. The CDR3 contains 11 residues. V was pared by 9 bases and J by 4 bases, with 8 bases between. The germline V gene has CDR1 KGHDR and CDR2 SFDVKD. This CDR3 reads CATAEGTEAFF. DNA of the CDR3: TGTGCCACCGCAGAGGGCACTGAAGCTTTCTTT.

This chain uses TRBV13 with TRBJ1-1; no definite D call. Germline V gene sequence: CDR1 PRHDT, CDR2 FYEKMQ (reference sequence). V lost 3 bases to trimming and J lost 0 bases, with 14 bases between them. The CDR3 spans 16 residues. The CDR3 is CASSFGGIDMNTEAFF. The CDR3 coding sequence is TGTGCCAGCAGCTTTGGAGGGATCGACATGAACACTGAAGCTTTCTTT.

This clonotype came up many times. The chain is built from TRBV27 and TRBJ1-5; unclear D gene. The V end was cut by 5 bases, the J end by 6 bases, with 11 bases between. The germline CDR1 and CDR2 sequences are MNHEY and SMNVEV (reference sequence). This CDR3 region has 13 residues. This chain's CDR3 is CASSHGRPQPQHF. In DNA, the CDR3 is TGTGCCAGCAGTCACGGTAGGCCTCAGCCCCAGCATTTT.

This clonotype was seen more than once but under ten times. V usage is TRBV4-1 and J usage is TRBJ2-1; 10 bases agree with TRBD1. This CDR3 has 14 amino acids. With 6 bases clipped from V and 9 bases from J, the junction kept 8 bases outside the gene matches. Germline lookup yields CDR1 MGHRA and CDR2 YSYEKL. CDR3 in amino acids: CASSLGQGGAEQFF. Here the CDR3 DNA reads TGCGCCAGCAGTCTTGGACAGGGGGGTGCTGAGCAGTTCTTC.

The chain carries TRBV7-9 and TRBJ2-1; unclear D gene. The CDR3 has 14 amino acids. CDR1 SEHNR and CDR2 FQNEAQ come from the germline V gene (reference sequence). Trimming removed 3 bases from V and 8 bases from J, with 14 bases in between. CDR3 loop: CASSFVDFIYEQFF. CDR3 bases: TGTGCCAGCAGCTTCGTTGACTTTATCTATGAGCAGTTCTTC.

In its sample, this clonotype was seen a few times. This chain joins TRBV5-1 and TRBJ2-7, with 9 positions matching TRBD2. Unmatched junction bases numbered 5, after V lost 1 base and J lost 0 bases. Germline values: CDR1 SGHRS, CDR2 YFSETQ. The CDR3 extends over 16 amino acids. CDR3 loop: CASSLNAGGDSYEQYF. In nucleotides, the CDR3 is TGCGCCAGCAGCTTGAATGCGGGGGGGGACTCCTACGAGCAGTACTTC.

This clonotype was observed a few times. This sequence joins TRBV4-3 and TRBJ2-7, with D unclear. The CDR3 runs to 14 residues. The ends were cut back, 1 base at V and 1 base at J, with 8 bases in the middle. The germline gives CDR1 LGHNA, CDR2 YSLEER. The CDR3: CASSQASTSYEQYF. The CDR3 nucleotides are TGCGCCAGCAGCCAAGCGAGTACTTCCTACGAGCAGTACTTC.

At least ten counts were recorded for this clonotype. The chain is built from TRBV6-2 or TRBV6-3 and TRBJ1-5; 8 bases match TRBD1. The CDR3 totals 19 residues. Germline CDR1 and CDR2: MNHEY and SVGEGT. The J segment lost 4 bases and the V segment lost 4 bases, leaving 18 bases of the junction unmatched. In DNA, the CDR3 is TGTGCCAGCAGTTCTAGCCTCCTATCCCGGGACAGGCAAAATCAGCCCCAGCATTTT. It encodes CASSSSLLSRDRQNQPQHF.

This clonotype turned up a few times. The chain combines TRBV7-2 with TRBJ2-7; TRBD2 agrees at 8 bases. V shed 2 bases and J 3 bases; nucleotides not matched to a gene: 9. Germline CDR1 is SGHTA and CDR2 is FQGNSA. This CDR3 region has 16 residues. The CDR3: CASSLSGGSVGYEQYF. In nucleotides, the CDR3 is TGTGCCAGCAGCTTATCGGGAGGGTCCGTCGGCTACGAGCAGTACTTC.

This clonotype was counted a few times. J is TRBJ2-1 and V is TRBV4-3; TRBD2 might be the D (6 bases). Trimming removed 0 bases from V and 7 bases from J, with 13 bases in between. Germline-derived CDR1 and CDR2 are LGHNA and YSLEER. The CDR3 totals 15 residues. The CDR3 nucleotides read TGCGCCAGCAGCCAAGAGCGGAGGGTAGGGAATGAGCAGTTCTTC. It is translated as CASSQERRVGNEQFF.

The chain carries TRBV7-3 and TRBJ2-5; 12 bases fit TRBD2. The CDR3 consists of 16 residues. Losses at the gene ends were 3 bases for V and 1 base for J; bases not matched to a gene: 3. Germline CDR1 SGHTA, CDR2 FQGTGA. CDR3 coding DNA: TGTGCCAGCAGCTTTCTAGCGGGGGGGCCCCAAGAGACCCAGTACTTC. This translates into CASSFLAGGPQETQYF.

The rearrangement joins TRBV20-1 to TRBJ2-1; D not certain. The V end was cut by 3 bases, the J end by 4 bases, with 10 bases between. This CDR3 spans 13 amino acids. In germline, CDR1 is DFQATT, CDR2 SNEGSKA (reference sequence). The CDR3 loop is CSARDLGYNEQFF. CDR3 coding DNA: TGCAGTGCTAGGGACCTGGGGTACAATGAGCAGTTCTTC.

The CDR3 sequence is CASSQVGPEGGRNYGYTF. The CDR3 region has the DNA TGCGCCAGCAGCCAAGTTGGCCCTGAGGGAGGTCGTAACTATGGCTACACCTTC. J is TRBJ1-2 and V is TRBV4-3, with D uncertain. Trimming cost V 1 base and J 1 base, with 19 bases left between them. CDR1 is LGHNA and CDR2 is YSLEER in the germline V gene. This CDR3 has 18 residues.

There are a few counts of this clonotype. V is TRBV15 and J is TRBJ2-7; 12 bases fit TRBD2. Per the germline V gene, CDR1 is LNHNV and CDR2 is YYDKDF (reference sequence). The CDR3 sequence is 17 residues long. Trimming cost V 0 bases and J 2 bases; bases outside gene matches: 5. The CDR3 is CATSRDPPSGRAYEQYF. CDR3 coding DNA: TGTGCCACCAGCAGAGATCCCCCTAGCGGGAGGGCCTACGAGCAGTACTTC.

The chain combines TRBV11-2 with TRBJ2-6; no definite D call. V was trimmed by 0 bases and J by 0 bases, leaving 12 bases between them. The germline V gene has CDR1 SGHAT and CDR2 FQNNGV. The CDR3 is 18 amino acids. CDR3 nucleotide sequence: TGTGCCAGCAGCTTAGAAGTATCAACGATCTCTGGGGCCAACGTCCTGACTTTC. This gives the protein CASSLEVSTISGANVLTF.

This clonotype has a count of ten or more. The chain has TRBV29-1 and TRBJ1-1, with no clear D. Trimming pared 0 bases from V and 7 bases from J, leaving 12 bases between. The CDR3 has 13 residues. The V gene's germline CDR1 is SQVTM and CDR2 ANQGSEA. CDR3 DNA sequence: TGCAGCGTTGAAGATCTATTATATGGTGAAGCTTTCTTT. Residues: CSVEDLLYGEAFF.

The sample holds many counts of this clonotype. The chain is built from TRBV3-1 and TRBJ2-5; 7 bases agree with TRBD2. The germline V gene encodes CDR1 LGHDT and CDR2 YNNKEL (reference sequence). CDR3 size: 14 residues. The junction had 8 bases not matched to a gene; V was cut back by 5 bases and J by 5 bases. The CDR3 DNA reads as TGTGCCAGCAGCGCCCGGGACTACGCGGAGACCCAGTACTTC. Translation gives CASSARDYAETQYF.

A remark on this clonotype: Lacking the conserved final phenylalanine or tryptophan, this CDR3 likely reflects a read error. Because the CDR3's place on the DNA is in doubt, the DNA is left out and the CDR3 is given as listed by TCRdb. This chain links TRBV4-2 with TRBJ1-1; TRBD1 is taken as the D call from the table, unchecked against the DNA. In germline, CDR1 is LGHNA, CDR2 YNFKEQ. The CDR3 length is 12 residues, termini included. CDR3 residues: CASSPGLDRVVS.

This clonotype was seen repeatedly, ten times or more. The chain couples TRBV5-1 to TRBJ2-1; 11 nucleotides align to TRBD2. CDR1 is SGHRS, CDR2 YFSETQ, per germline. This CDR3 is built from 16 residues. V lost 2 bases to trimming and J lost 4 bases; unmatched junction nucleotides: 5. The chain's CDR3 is CASSFPLAGGYNEQFF. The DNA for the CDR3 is TGCGCCAGCAGCTTCCCCCTAGCGGGGGGATACAATGAGCAGTTCTTC.

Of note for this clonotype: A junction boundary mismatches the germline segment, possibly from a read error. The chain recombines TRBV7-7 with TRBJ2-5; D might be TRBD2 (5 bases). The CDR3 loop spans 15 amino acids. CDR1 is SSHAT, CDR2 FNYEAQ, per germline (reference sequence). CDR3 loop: CASSLALGSPETQYF. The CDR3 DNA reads TGTGCTAGCAGCTTAGCGCTGGGGTCCCCGGAGACCCAGTACTTC.

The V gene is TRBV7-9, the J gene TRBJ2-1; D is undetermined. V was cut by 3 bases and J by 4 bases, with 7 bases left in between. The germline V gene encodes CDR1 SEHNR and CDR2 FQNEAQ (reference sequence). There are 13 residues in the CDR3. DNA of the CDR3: TGTGCCAGCAGCTTTCCCTTTTACAATGAGCAGTTCTTC. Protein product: CASSFPFYNEQFF.

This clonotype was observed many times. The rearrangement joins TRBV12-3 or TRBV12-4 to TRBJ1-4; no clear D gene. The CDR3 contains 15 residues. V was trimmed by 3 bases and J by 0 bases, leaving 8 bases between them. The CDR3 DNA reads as TGTGCCAGCAGTTTGCGGCCTGCAACTAATGAAAAACTGTTTTTT. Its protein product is CASSLRPATNEKLFF.